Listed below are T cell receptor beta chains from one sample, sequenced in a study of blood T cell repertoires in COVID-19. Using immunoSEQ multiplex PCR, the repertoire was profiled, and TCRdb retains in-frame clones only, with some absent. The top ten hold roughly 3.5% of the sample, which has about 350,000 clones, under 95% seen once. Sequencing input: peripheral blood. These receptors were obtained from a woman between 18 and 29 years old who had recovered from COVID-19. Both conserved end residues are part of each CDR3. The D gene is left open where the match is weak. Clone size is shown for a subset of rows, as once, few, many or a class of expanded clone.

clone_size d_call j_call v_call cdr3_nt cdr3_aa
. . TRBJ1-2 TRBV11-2 TGTGCCAGCAGCCGATCCGACGGGGAGGGCTACACCTTC CASSRSDGEGYTF
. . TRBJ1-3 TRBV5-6 TGTGCCAGCAGCTCCCGGGGCTCTGGAAACACCATATATTTT CASSSRGSGNTIYF
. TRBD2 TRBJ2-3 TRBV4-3 TGCGCCAGCAGCCCAAGGCATGTGGGGACTAGCGGGAGTTTCACAGATACGCAGTATTTT CASSPRHVGTSGSFTDTQYF
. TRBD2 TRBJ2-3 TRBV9 TGTGCCAGCAGCCTCACTAGCGGGAGGGGAGATACGCAGTATTTT CASSLTSGRGDTQYF
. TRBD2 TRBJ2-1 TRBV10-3 TGTGCCATCAGTGAGTCTGTGCGGGAGAGGGGCAATGAGCAGTTCTTC CAISESVRERGNEQFF
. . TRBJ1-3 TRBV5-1 TGCGCCAGCAGACGGACAGTCGAATATAGCTCTGGAAACACCATATATTTT CASRRTVEYSSGNTIYF
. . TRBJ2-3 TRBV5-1 TGCGCCAGCAGCTCCGGGACTTCTGGCACAGATACGCAGTATTTT CASSSGTSGTDTQYF
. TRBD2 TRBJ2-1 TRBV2 TGTGCCAGCAGTGAATACCTCCCTAGCGGGAGGATCGATGAGCAGTTCTTC CASSEYLPSGRIDEQFF
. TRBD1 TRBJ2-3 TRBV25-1 TGTGCCAGCAGTGAAAACAGGGGGGGCACAGATACGCAGTATTTT CASSENRGGTDTQYF
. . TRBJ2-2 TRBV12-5 TGTGCTAGTGGTTTGACACCAAACACCGGGGAGCTGTTTTTT CASGLTPNTGELFF
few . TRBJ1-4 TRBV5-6 TGTGCCAGCAGCTTGGCGGGACTGCTGAATGAAAAACTGTTTTTT CASSLAGLLNEKLFF
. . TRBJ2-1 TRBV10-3 TGTGCCATCAGTGAGGCCGGCGGCTCCTACAATGAGCAGTTCTTC CAISEAGGSYNEQFF
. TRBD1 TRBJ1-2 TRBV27 TGTGCCAGCAGTTCATATATTGGGGACAGGCTCTATGGCTACACCTTC CASSSYIGDRLYGYTF
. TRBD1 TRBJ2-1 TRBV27 TGTGCCACCAAAAGGACAGGTAACTACAATGAGCAGTTCTTC CATKRTGNYNEQFF
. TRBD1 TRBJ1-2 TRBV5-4 TGTGCCAGCAGCCCGAGACAGGGTCGGGCCTATGGCTACACCTTC CASSPRQGRAYGYTF
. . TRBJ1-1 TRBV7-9 TGTGCCAGCAGCTTTGAGATGAACACTGAAGCTTTCTTT CASSFEMNTEAFF
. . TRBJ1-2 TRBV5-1 TGCGCCAGCAGCAGGGGAGCGGGGGTAGAGGCTAACTATGGCTACACCTTC CASSRGAGVEANYGYTF
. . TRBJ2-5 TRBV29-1 TGCAGCGTTCAGTACCAAGAGACCCAGTACTTC CSVQYQETQYF
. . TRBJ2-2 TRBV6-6 TGTGCCAGCAGTTACAGCTCAGGGGAGCCTACCGGGGAGCTGTTTTTT CASSYSSGEPTGELFF
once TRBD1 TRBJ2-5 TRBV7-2 TGTGCCAGCAGCTTAGGAACAGGGGGCTGGGGAGAGACCCAGTACTTC CASSLGTGGWGETQYF
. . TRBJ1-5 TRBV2 TGTGCCAGCAGCCGAGACACAAATCAGCCCCAGCATTTT CASSRDTNQPQHF
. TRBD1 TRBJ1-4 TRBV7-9 TGTGCCAGCAGCTTAGGACAGGGGTATTTTGAAAAACTGTTTTTT CASSLGQGYFEKLFF
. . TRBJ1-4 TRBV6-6 TGTGCCAGCAGTTACTCGATGCGCAGGGATCATTTGTTTTTT CASSYSMRRDHLFF
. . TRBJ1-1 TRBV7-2 TGTGCCAGCAGCTTTTCGGTGAACACTGAAGCTTTCTTT CASSFSVNTEAFF
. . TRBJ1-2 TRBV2 TGTGCCAGCAGTGGGGGGGGCGGAGGGTATGGCTACACCTTC CASSGGGGGYGYTF
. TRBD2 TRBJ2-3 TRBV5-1 TGCGCCAGCAGACCCGGACTAGCGGGAGCCGATACGCAGTATTTT CASRPGLAGADTQYF
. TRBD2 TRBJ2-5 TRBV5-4 TGTGCCAGCAGCTCGATGAGCGGGGTCAGCCAAGAGACCCAGTACTTC CASSSMSGVSQETQYF
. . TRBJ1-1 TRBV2 TGTGCCAGCAGCCCCCGGTCTCGTCCTGAAGCTTTCTTT CASSPRSRPEAFF
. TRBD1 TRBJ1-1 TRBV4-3 TGCGCCAGCAGCCACCTCGGGACAGGGGGTAGGACTGAAGCTTTCTTT CASSHLGTGGRTEAFF
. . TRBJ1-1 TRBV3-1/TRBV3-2 TGTGCCAGCAGCCATTCAAACACTGAAGCTTTCTTT CASSHSNTEAFF
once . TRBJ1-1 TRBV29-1 TGCAGCGTGGAGGGTCTCGGCACTGAAGCTTTCTTT CSVEGLGTEAFF
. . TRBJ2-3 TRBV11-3 TGTGCCACCCGCGGGGTTCCAGATACGCAGTATTTT CATRGVPDTQYF
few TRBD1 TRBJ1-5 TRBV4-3 TGCGCCAGCAGCCAACTGACAGGGGGAGAACAGCCCCAGCATTTT CASSQLTGGEQPQHF
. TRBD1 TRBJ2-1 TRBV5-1 TGCGCCAGCAGTGATCGGAAACCTAGACAGGGAAGGTCCTACAATGAGCAGTTCTTC CASSDRKPRQGRSYNEQFF
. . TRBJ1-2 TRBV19 TGTGCCACCCGGGTCACCCCTAACTATGGCTACACCTTC CATRVTPNYGYTF
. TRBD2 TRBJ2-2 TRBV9 TGTGCCAGCAGCGTAGATGTTAGCGGGGCCGGGGAGCTGTTTTTT CASSVDVSGAGELFF
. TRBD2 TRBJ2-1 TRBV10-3 TGTGCCACGGGAGGATACAATGAGCAGTTCTTC CATGGYNEQFF
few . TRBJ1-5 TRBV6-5 TGTGCCAGCAGTCGGGGGGGCCAAAGCAATCAGCCCCAGCATTTT CASSRGGQSNQPQHF
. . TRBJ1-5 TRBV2 TGTGCCAGCCAAACAGGCAATCAGCCCCAGCATTTT CASQTGNQPQHF
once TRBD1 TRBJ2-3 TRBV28 TGTGCCAGCAGTTACCGGGACAGGGCAAGGAATACGCAGTATTTT CASSYRDRARNTQYF
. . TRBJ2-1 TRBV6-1 TGTGCCAGCAGTGAAAACCCACTAGGCTCCTACAATGAGCAGTTCTTC CASSENPLGSYNEQFF
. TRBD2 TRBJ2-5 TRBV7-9 TGTGCCAGCAGCCTCCGACTAGCGGGAGTTCCCGAGACCCAGTACTTC CASSLRLAGVPETQYF
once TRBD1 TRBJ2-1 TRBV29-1 TGCAGCGTTGGGCTCCAGGGGGTTGAGCAGTTCTTC CSVGLQGVEQFF
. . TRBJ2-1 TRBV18 TGTGCCAGCTCACCACCGTGGCAGGGTGACAATGAGCAGTTCTTC CASSPPWQGDNEQFF
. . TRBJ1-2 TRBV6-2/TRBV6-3 TGTGCCAGCAGCCTACTAAATGCTAACTATGGCTACACCTTC CASSLLNANYGYTF
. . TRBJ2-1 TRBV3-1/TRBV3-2 TGTGCCAGCAGCCAAGGGTCCCCCGGAGGGGTTATTAGGAATGAGCAGTTCTTC CASSQGSPGGVIRNEQFF
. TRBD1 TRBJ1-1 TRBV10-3 TGTGCCATCAAACCCGACAGGGTAGGAACTGAAGCTTTCTTT CAIKPDRVGTEAFF
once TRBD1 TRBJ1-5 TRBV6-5 TGTGCCAGCAGTCAGGACAGGGGGTATCAGCCCCAGCATTTT CASSQDRGYQPQHF
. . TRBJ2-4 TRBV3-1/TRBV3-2 TGTGCCAGCAGCCTCGGAGCTGTGAACATTCAGTACTTC CASSLGAVNIQYF
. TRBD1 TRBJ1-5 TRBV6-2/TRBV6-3 TGTGCCAGCAGACCTACTGGGACAGTTAGCAATCAGCCCCAGCATTTT CASRPTGTVSNQPQHF
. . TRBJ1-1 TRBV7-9 TGTGCCAGCAGCTTTTCGAGTGAAGCTTTCTTT CASSFSSEAFF
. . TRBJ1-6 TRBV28 TGTGCCAGCAGGCCAACAGGACAGTATAATTCACCCCTCCACTTT CASRPTGQYNSPLHF
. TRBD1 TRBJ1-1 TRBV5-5 TGTGCCAGCAGCTTGTTCTCGGGACAGGGGACGAACACTGAAGCTTTCTTT CASSLFSGQGTNTEAFF
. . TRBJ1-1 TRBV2 TGTGCCAGCACCCCCCGCGGGAGGAACACTGAAGCTTTCTTT CASTPRGRNTEAFF